This T cell receptor beta chain appears in the sequencing data of a study of human T cells and chemical hapten exposure (dated by TCRdb to the early 2020s). Some background on the complete study: For sensitization, 2% DPC in acetone was applied to a roughly 2 cm by roughly 2 cm area of upper inner arm skin. Throughout the approximately 24-week study period, patients were also given weekly therapeutic DPC doses on the scalp. Patch testing on the upper back used Finn chambers containing 0.01% DPC, with scoring done after 6 days according to International Contact Dermatitis Research Group standards. The patient cohort, mostly female, included alopecia areata with under or over 50% scalp involvement, alopecia totalis and alopecia universalis. Libraries were pooled for sequencing, and per-sample TCR yields varied mainly because of small differences in library volumes within the pool. In alopecia patients, the study followed how the peripheral blood TCR repertoire changed in vivo over primary and secondary sensitization to diphenylcyclopropenone (DPC), a hapten. Blood was sampled from patients pre-sensitization (week 0) and at 2, 6 and about 24 weeks after DPC sensitization. About 30 alopecia patients provided blood for TCR sequencing at one to four time points (pre-sensitization, 2, 6 and 24 weeks).

To prepare the library, RACE was applied. Instrument used: NextSeq 500. During library preparation, unique molecular identifiers were attached to individual cDNA molecules so that TCRs could be counted in a quantitative, reproducible way. Both TCR alpha and TCR beta chains were sequenced from each blood RNA sample. The paper's processing steps were these. Samples had a median of about 96,000 TCRs, with a range from about 23,224 to 750,000. V, J and CDR3 annotation of the TCR reads was carried out using the Decombinator software suite. For PS versus PT1 abundance plots, all samples were subsampled to the same number of TCRs (28,000). Expanded TCRs were defined as absent before sensitization and observed at least eight times at the 2-week time point. TCRdb trimmed public reads at Q25 via fastp, called clones via MiXCR and kept in-frame beta chains. Entries that share a CDR3 protein sequence are merged under the most common genes and DNA. The V and J calls here are based on TCRdb, not the publication. Here the sample has about 120,000 distinct CDR3 sequences; approximately 13% occur a single time. The ten biggest clones cover about 3% of the sample.

Study-wide findings and limitations: Compared with pre-sensitization or healthy control sets, expanded TCRs formed significantly more large CDR3 similarity clusters, which is consistent with antigen-driven responses. Because every patient had alopecia, a presumed autoimmune disease, the patients' immune response might differ from that of healthy individuals. DPC sensitization did not change how many TCRs were above 1 in 1000 frequency, and no evidence was found of alterations in global repertoire structure. After repeated subsampling, changes were observed in the strength of the expansion versus patch-test correlation and in the threshold at which the correlation became significant. A positive correlation was found between the number of PT1 expanded TCRs and patch test score, with significance reached at thresholds 8, 16 and 32 but not 4.

In regard to this clonotype: The antigen it recognizes is unknown. There are no base qualities to consult, and no much larger clone falls within one base.

Inclusive of the bounding cysteine and phenylalanine, the CDR3 is 15 residues long. Only CDR3 DNA is held: 45 bases, read in frame from base 1. The germline V gene encodes CDR1 DFQATT and CDR2 SNEGSKA (reference sequence). Trimming at the junction amounts to 3 bases on V and 2 bases on J, and the germline ends lie 17 bases apart. Sample time point, as interpreted from the label and publication: pre-sensitization, week 0. This specimen's treatment or condition label, per the study, means: therapeutic diphenylcyclopropenone sensitization with weekly scalp DPC. At every patch-test visit, the blood draw took place before the patch test was put on. Patients were considered eligible if aged 18 to 70, diagnosed with alopecia and deemed suitable for DPC therapy, and patients were excluded if pregnant. Total RNA was extracted from unfractionated whole blood that had been collected in Tempus Blood RNA tubes.

This clonotype was sampled from a woman under 30 with alopecia areata. Some clones in this sample may be carry-over from other donors' samples. Sequenced material: whole blood, taken in connection with sensitization to the hapten diphenylcyclopropenone (DPC). The chain was built from TRBV20-1 and TRBJ2-7; D gene: possibly TRBD1, on 5 matching bases. The sequenced DNA: TGCAGTGCTAGCCCGACGACAGTTTCCCCCTACGAGCAGTACTTC. It specifies CSASPTTVSPYEQYF.